These 32 T cell receptor beta chains were sequenced from one sample in a study of T cell repertoires in cytomegalovirus infection. TCRdb redid the calling of the reads with MiXCR, one entry per CDR3 protein. Of approximately 320,000 distinct CDR3 sequences listed, more than 8% are singletons. The sequenced material came from PBMCs. The receptors come from a human donor in good health (CMV status not recorded). Some clones in this sample may be carry-over from other donors' samples.

This clonotype showed up just a few times. The chain couples TRBV10-3 to TRBJ1-2; D is perhaps TRBD1 (6 bases). In germline, CDR1 is ENHRY, CDR2 SYGVKD. V lost 2 bases and J lost 1, with 14 bases in between. This CDR3 is built from 16 residues. The CDR3 protein is CAISEAGDSFNYGYTF. CDR3 DNA sequence: TGTGCCATCAGTGAGGCAGGGGACTCCTTTAACTATGGCTACACCTTC.

This clonotype was counted many times. V usage is TRBV7-2 and J usage is TRBJ2-3; D is perhaps TRBD2 (6 bases). The germline gives CDR1 SGHTA, CDR2 FQGNSA. Trimming cost V 8 bases and J 0 bases, with 15 bases left between them. This CDR3 has 15 amino acids. Here the CDR3 reads CASLRGLVSTDTQYF. Written as DNA, the CDR3 is TGTGCCAGCCTGCGGGGTCTTGTAAGCACAGATACGCAGTATTTT.

This sequence joins TRBV19 and TRBJ2-1; tentative D call: TRBD2 (5 bases). Germline V CDR1 and CDR2: LNHDA, SQIVND (reference sequence). V dropped 2 bases and J dropped 0 bases, with 11 bases sitting between them. The CDR3 consists of 16 residues. This chain's CDR3 is CASSITPSSSYNEQFF. CDR3 nucleotides: TGTGCCAGTAGTATAACACCTAGCAGCTCCTACAATGAGCAGTTCTTC.

The table lists this clonotype with many counts. The V and J genes are TRBV7-3 and TRBJ2-5; D not resolved. CDR3 length: 15 residues. CDR1 and CDR2 from the germline V gene are SGHTA and FQGTGA. Trimming took off 1 base at V and 1 base at J, with 10 bases between the two ends. The CDR3 DNA sequence: TGTGCCAGCAGCTTAAAGAGAGGTGGCCAAGAGACCCAGTACTTC. Translating gives CASSLKRGGQETQYF.

Only a few counts were recorded for this clonotype. The J gene is TRBJ1-1, the V gene TRBV4-1; D is undetermined. The V end was cut by 3 bases, the J end by 8 bases, with 7 bases between. Germline CDR1 is MGHRA and CDR2 is YSYEKL. CDR3 length: 11 residues. CDR3 amino acids: CASSHQNEAFF. The CDR3 DNA reads as TGCGCCAGCAGCCATCAGAACGAAGCTTTCTTT.

This clonotype was recorded a few times. The V gene is TRBV19, the J gene TRBJ2-2; D tentatively reads TRBD1 or TRBD2 (7 bases each). The CDR3 length is 21 residues. Germline V gene lookup returns CDR1 LNHDA and CDR2 SQIVND (reference sequence). Trimming removed 6 bases at V and 0 bases at J, with 29 bases between. In DNA form, the CDR3 reads TGTGCCAGTAGCCCGAACATATATCCCAGCGGGACAGCCCCGAACACCGGGGAGCTGTTTTTT. Translated: CASSPNIYPSGTAPNTGELFF.

The V call is TRBV5-4, the J call TRBJ2-5; 8 bases fit TRBD2. The J segment lost 5 bases and the V segment lost 0 bases, leaving 9 bases of the junction unmatched. Germline lookup yields CDR1 SGHNT and CDR2 YYREEE (reference sequence). The CDR3 has 16 amino acids. The CDR3 spells CASSLGGGLVAETQYF. The CDR3 region has the DNA TGTGCCAGCAGCTTGGGAGGGGGACTAGTGGCCGAGACCCAGTACTTC. The complete variable domain, with remaining parts taken from reference TRBV5-4 and TRBJ2-5, reads ETGVTQSPTHLIKTRGQQVTLRCSSQSGHNTVSWYQQALGQGPQFIFQYYREEENGRGNFPPRFSGLQFPNYSSELNVNALELDDSALYLCASSLGGGLVAETQYFGPGTRLLVL.

This clonotype was seen only a few times. The J gene is TRBJ2-2, the V gene TRBV7-9; no definite D call. The CDR3 contains 13 residues. Germline loops: CDR1 SEHNR, CDR2 FQNEAQ (reference sequence). V was clipped by 2 bases and J by 3 bases, with 4 bases between them. The CDR3 coding sequence is TGTGCCAGCAGCTTAATACACACCGGGGAGCTGTTTTTT. Encoded protein: CASSLIHTGELFF.

V gene TRBV20-1 combines with J gene TRBJ1-1, with a possible D match to TRBD1 (5 bases). The CDR3 extends over 13 amino acids. The ends were cut back, 0 bases at V and 4 bases at J, with 9 bases in the middle. CDR1 and CDR2 (germline): DFQATT, SNEGSKA (reference sequence). CDR3 region: CSARDRGGTEAFF. The CDR3 DNA is TGCAGTGCTAGAGATCGGGGGGGCACTGAAGCTTTCTTT.

This clonotype showed up just a few times. This sequence joins TRBV7-6 and TRBJ1-1, with D tentatively TRBD1 (6 bases). Germline-derived CDR1 and CDR2 are SGHVS and FNYEAQ. The CDR3 covers 15 residues. Trimming shortened V by 3 bases and J by 2 bases, and 13 bases separated the two germline ends. CDR3 DNA: TGTGCCAGCAGCTTGCGACAGGACTTTAACACTGAAGCTTTCTTT. Protein: CASSLRQDFNTEAFF.

This clonotype was found many times. The chain links TRBV12-3 or TRBV12-4 to TRBJ2-3; 13 bases align to TRBD2. The CDR3 contains 16 residues. Germline trimming cut 2 bases from V and 5 bases from J; bases unmatched to any gene: 4. The DNA of the CDR3 is TGTGCCAGCAGTTTACCGGGACTAGCGGGATTAGATACGCAGTATTTT. It yields the protein CASSLPGLAGLDTQYF.

V gene TRBV27 combines with J gene TRBJ2-1; D not certain. Per the germline V gene, CDR1 is MNHEY and CDR2 is SMNVEV (reference sequence). This CDR3 comprises 14 residues. V lost 5 bases to trimming and J lost 8 bases, with 16 bases between them. CDR3 sequence (DNA): TGTGCCAGCAGTCCCTTCCCAGAGCGCTATGAGCAGTTCTTC. This encodes CASSPFPERYEQFF.

This clonotype has more than one count but fewer than ten. The J gene is TRBJ2-7, the V gene TRBV9; TRBD2 matches at 11 bases. Germline V lookup: CDR1 SGDLS, CDR2 YYNGEE. Losses at the gene ends were 0 bases for V and 4 bases for J; bases not matched to a gene: 9. The CDR3 is 17 residues long. This CDR3 is CASSVGLSGTSGYEQYF. The CDR3 nucleotides are TGTGCCAGCAGCGTAGGTCTCTCCGGGACTAGCGGATACGAGCAGTACTTC.

This clonotype came up a few times. The chain is built from TRBV4-2 and TRBJ2-5; no clear D. The CDR3 loop spans 12 amino acids. In germline, CDR1 is LGHNA, CDR2 YNFKEQ. Trimming removed 0 bases at V and 5 bases at J, with 4 bases between. The CDR3 DNA is TGTGCCAGCAGCCAAGATACGGAGACCCAGTACTTC. It yields the protein CASSQDTETQYF.

The gene calls are TRBV12-3 or TRBV12-4 and TRBJ1-1; D possibly corresponds to TRBD1 (6 bases). The V end was cut by 3 bases, the J end by 0 bases, with 20 bases between. The length of the CDR3 is 18 residues. This CDR3 is CASSFRQLFDRMNTEAFF. DNA for the CDR3: TGTGCCAGCAGTTTTAGGCAATTGTTCGACAGGATGAACACTGAAGCTTTCTTT.

To note about this clonotype: A single base separates this from a much larger clone, so it may be a read error. A read error is likely, as this CDR3 ends without the conserved phenylalanine or tryptophan. The gene calls are TRBV7-9 and TRBJ1-2, with 7 positions matching TRBD1. The CDR3 extends over 16 amino acids. V lost 1 base and J lost 4; bases outside the gene matches: 9. Germline V gene sequence: CDR1 SEHNR, CDR2 FQNEAQ (reference sequence). The chain's CDR3 is CASSLVWRQGGYGYTL. CDR3 nucleotide sequence: TGTGCCAGCAGCTTAGTATGGCGGCAGGGGGGCTATGGCTACACCCTC.

The chain is built from TRBV5-1 and TRBJ2-1; D remains unclear. The germline V gene encodes CDR1 SGHRS and CDR2 YFSETQ. The CDR3 covers 15 residues. Between the trimmed V and J ends, which lost 2 bases and 0 bases, there was a span of 9 bases. The CDR3 bases are TGCGCCAGCAGCTTCGGCACCCTCTCCTACAATGAGCAGTTCTTC. It encodes CASSFGTLSYNEQFF. Using reference TRBV5-1 and TRBJ2-1 for the parts outside the CDR3, the full variable domain is KAGVTQTPRYLIKTRGQQVTLSCSPISGHRSVSWYQQTPGQGLQFLFEYFSETQRNKGNFPGRFSGRQFSNSRSEMNVSTLELGDSALYLCASSFGTLSYNEQFFGPGTRLTVL.

This clonotype was counted only a few times. The chain carries TRBV28 and TRBJ2-7; D uncertain. CDR1 MDHEN and CDR2 SYDVKM come from the germline V gene. V was clipped by 2 bases and J by 5 bases, with 13 bases between them. CDR3 size: 14 residues. The CDR3 bases are TGTGCCAGCAGTTTACCGACTCCCCCCCACGAGCAGTACTTC. Translation gives CASSLPTPPHEQYF.

The sample holds many counts of this clonotype. This rearrangement joins TRBV2 to TRBJ2-1, with 8 positions matching TRBD2. The CDR3 has 13 amino acids. V trimming: 9 bases; J trimming: 4 bases; junction bases outside the gene matches: 5. Germline V gene data show CDR1 as SNHLY and CDR2 as FYNNEI. The chain's CDR3 is CASPGLVYNEQFF. CDR3 in DNA: TGTGCCAGTCCGGGACTAGTTTACAATGAGCAGTTCTTC.

This clonotype came up many times. Here the CDR3 reads CASSTGTSGNNEQFF. CDR3 bases: TGTGCCAGCAGTACCGGGACTAGCGGAAACAATGAGCAGTTCTTC. V usage is TRBV7-9 and J usage is TRBJ2-1, with 11 bases aligning to TRBD2. The V and J ends lost 6 bases and 5 bases, in that order; junction bases with no gene match: 6. The CDR3 has 15 residues. Germline V lookup: CDR1 SEHNR, CDR2 FQNEAQ (reference sequence).

The chain carries TRBV5-6 and TRBJ2-3; TRBD1 matches at 9 bases. Germline V CDR1 and CDR2: SGHDT, YYEEEE. This CDR3 is built from 17 residues. V shed 6 bases and J 1 base; nucleotides not matched to a gene: 12. The CDR3 sequence: CASTKFTGGVRTDTQYF. DNA for the CDR3: TGTGCCAGCACCAAATTCACAGGGGGCGTTCGCACAGATACGCAGTATTTT.

This clonotype showed up just a few times. CDR3 amino acids: CASSSRDYSYNEQFF. CDR3 DNA sequence: TGTGCCAGCAGCTCCCGGGACTACTCCTACAATGAGCAGTTCTTC. The chain recombines TRBV13 with TRBJ2-1; TRBD2 aligns across 7 bases. Per germline, CDR1 PRHDT and CDR2 FYEKMQ (reference sequence). With 4 bases clipped from V and 0 bases from J, the junction kept 3 bases outside the gene matches. This CDR3 spans 15 amino acids. Full variable domain (missing parts from reference TRBV13 and TRBJ2-1): AAGVIQSPRHLIKEKRETATLKCYPIPRHDTVYWYQQGPGQDPQFLISFYEKMQSDKGSIPDRFSAQQFSDYHSELNMSSLELGDSALYFCASSSRDYSYNEQFFGPGTRLTVL.

This clonotype was recorded many times. V and J are TRBV10-3 and TRBJ2-3; 7 bases align to TRBD2. The CDR3 is 12 amino acids. Germline assignment: CDR1 ENHRY and CDR2 SYGVKD. With V trimmed by 4 bases and J by 5 bases, 0 bases remained unmatched. The CDR3 DNA sequence: TGTGCCATCAGTGGCGGGGGAGATACGCAGTATTTT. This translates into CAISGGGDTQYF.

The chain recombines TRBV6-2 or TRBV6-3 with TRBJ2-7; D is unresolved. V was trimmed by 5 bases and J by 2 bases, leaving 10 bases between them. CDR1 MNHEY and CDR2 SVGEGT come from the germline V gene. This CDR3 spans 13 amino acids. CDR3 sequence (DNA): TGTGCCAGCAGTCGGACCTTAACCTACGAGCAGTACTTC. This codes for CASSRTLTYEQYF.

This clonotype appeared a few times. The rearrangement joins TRBV27 to TRBJ2-7; D not certain. Per germline, CDR1 MNHEY and CDR2 SMNVEV (reference sequence). Trimming cost V 4 bases and J 9 bases, with 22 bases left between them. The CDR3 runs to 15 residues. The CDR3 sequence is CASSSGSTSYERQYF. The CDR3 bases are TGTGCCAGCAGTTCGGGCTCCACCTCCTACGAGCGGCAGTACTTC.

This clonotype has just a few counts. This sequence joins TRBV9 and TRBJ1-6, with D possibly matching TRBD1 (5 bases). V was clipped by 3 bases and J by 10 bases, with 17 bases between them. Germline V gives CDR1 SGDLS, CDR2 YYNGEE. The CDR3 consists of 15 residues. The DNA for the CDR3 is TGTGCCAGCAGCGGTTCAGACAGCTTTCAGTCACCCCTCCACTTT. Translation: CASSGSDSFQSPLHF.

There are a few counts of this clonotype. The chain carries TRBV7-9 and TRBJ1-4; 9 bases align to TRBD1. V gave up 0 bases and J gave up 4 bases; unmatched junction bases: 3. The CDR3 is made up of 16 amino acids. Germline V gives CDR1 SEHNR, CDR2 FQNEAQ (reference sequence). The CDR3 DNA sequence: TGTGCCAGCAGCTTAGCGAAGGGACAGGGTAATGAAAAACTGTTTTTT. Encoded protein: CASSLAKGQGNEKLFF.

This clonotype has a handful of counts. Compared with germline, one end of the junction differs, possibly owing to a read error. The genes are TRBV11-2 and TRBJ2-1; the D call may be TRBD1 or TRBD2 (5 bases each). Germline V gives CDR1 SGHAT, CDR2 FQNNGV. CDR3 size: 13 residues. The CDR3 here is CASSLDSERLGLF. The CDR3 DNA reads as TGTGCCAGCAGCCTTGATAGTGAGCGGCTGGGGCTCTTC.

This clonotype has only a few counts. The chain recombines TRBV9 with TRBJ2-7, with 8 bases lining up with TRBD1. After removal of 4 bases from V and 2 bases from J, the junction contained 5 bases not matched to a gene. The CDR3 extends over 14 amino acids. Per germline, CDR1 SGDLS and CDR2 YYNGEE. The CDR3 protein is CASSPQGVPYEQYF. The CDR3 bases are TGTGCCAGCAGCCCACAGGGGGTTCCCTACGAGCAGTACTTC.

This clonotype was recorded a few times. J is TRBJ1-2 and V is TRBV5-1; D gene uncertain. CDR3 size: 13 residues. Germline lookup yields CDR1 SGHRS and CDR2 YFSETQ. Trimming stripped 0 bases from V and 6 bases from J, with 9 bases between. CDR3 in DNA: TGCGCCAGCAGCTTGGTCGGCGAGGATGGCTACACCTTC. The encoded protein is CASSLVGEDGYTF. The variable domain in full, completed from reference TRBV5-1 and TRBJ1-2, reads KAGVTQTPRYLIKTRGQQVTLSCSPISGHRSVSWYQQTPGQGLQFLFEYFSETQRNKGNFPGRFSGRQFSNSRSEMNVSTLELGDSALYLCASSLVGEDGYTFGSGTRLTVV.

The rearrangement uses TRBV7-6 and TRBJ2-6; possibly TRBD1 for D (6 bases). V was trimmed by 2 bases and J by 4 bases, leaving 15 bases between them. The V gene's germline CDR1 is SGHVS and CDR2 FNYEAQ. This CDR3 region has 17 residues. The CDR3 DNA is TGTGCCAGCAGCTTACGGGACACGGGGTCGGGGGCCAACGTCCTGACTTTC. Amino acid sequence: CASSLRDTGSGANVLTF. Complete variable domain (other parts from reference TRBV7-6 and TRBJ2-6): GAGVSQSPRYKVTKRGQDVALRCDPISGHVSLYWYRQALGQGPEFLTYFNYEAQQDKSGLPNDRFSAERPEGSISTLTIQRTEQRDSAMYRCASSLRDTGSGANVLTFGAGSRLTVL.

This clonotype was seen repeatedly, ten times or more. V is TRBV3-1 and J is TRBJ2-7, with 8 nucleotides matching TRBD1. CDR1 and CDR2 (germline): LGHDT, YNNKEL (reference sequence). The trim removed 1 base at V and 7 bases at J, leaving 15 bases unmatched. The CDR3 is 17 residues long. The CDR3 DNA sequence: TGTGCCAGCAGCCAAGGCCCAGGGCAGGGGGCCTCGGGTGAGCAGTACTTC. It specifies CASSQGPGQGASGEQYF.